Detailed here is one T cell receptor beta chain. 0.5 to 1 ug RNA was reverse transcribed with random hexamers. Amplification of the TCR beta CDR3 was carried out by immunoSEQ multiplex PCR, which spanned a total of 54 Vbeta and 13 Jbeta segments. TCRdb re-analysed the immunoSEQ multiplex PCR reads in MiXCR, keeping a single row per CDR3 protein. The sample consists of some 100,000 distinct CDR3 sequences, 90% to 96% of them appearing once. This sample is part of a study of CD8 T cells in Susac syndrome. Trimming took off 6 bases at V and 6 bases at J, with 21 bases between the two ends. Germline CDR1 is MNHEY and CDR2 is SVGAGI. The CDR3 extends over 15 amino acids. The authors carried out high-throughput sequencing of TCR beta. They applied it to CD8+ and CD4+ T cells obtained from blood.

The genes are TRBV6-5 and TRBJ2-7; a possible D gene is TRBD2 (5 bases). The source is a human donor in good health. The sequencing sample was made of CD4+ T cells from PBMCs. CDR3 nucleotide sequence: TGTGCCAGCAGGGGCCGGGATCCAGTGAAGGGCGAGCAGTACTTC. Translated, it gives CASRGRDPVKGEQYF.